A single sample gave rise to the 14 T cell receptor beta chains below, sequenced in a study of CD8+ T cells in alopecia areata. Extraction of RNA preceded its reverse transcription into cDNA, which served as the sequencing template. Repertoires were generated with immunoSEQ multiplex PCR, while TCRdb's copy carries only in-frame clones and drops some. The sample includes roughly 150,000 clones, about 60% of them seen just once. The sequencing input was CD4+ T cells sorted from blood. These receptors all stem from a human donor in good health.

The V gene is TRBV7-2, the J gene TRBJ2-2; 15 nucleotides match TRBD2. There are 16 residues in the CDR3. The junction had 8 bases not matched to a gene; V was cut back by 5 bases and J by 10 bases. CDR1 is SGHTA and CDR2 is FQGNSA in the germline V gene. The DNA for the CDR3 is TGTGCCAGCAGCGCCGGACTAGCGGGAGGGTCGGCGGAGCTGTTTTTT. Its protein product is CASSAGLAGGSAELFF.

The chain links TRBV6-5 to TRBJ2-1, with TRBD2 identical over 12 bases. V dropped 2 bases and J dropped 7; count of bases not matched to a gene: 3. The CDR3 loop spans 15 amino acids. Looked up from germline, CDR1 is MNHEY and CDR2 is SVGAGI. The CDR3 DNA is TGTGCCAGCAGTTACGGGGGACTAGCGGGTAATGAGCAGTTCTTC. This encodes CASSYGGLAGNEQFF.

This chain links TRBV30 with TRBJ1-2; D is undetermined. CDR3 length equals 12 residues. CDR1 and CDR2 from the germline V gene are GTSNPN and SVGIG (reference sequence). The germline V and J ends were trimmed by 1 base and 4 bases, with 7 bases remaining between them. Here the CDR3 DNA reads TGTGCCTGGAGTGAAAGATCCTATGGCTACACCTTC. Translated: CAWSERSYGYTF.

The chain carries TRBV29-1 and TRBJ1-1, with D unclear. CDR1 and CDR2 from the germline V gene are SQVTM and ANQGSEA. V was pared by 7 bases and J by 0 bases, with 9 bases between. The CDR3 length is 12 residues. In DNA form, the CDR3 reads TGCAGCGGTAAGGGCATGAACACTGAAGCTTTCTTT. It is translated as CSGKGMNTEAFF.

V usage is TRBV29-1 and J usage is TRBJ2-7; a weak D match, TRBD2 (5 bases). The CDR3 runs to 12 residues. V shed 8 bases and J shed 0 bases, with 11 bases lying between them. Germline values: CDR1 SQVTM, CDR2 ANQGSEA. In DNA, the CDR3 is TGCAGCATCCGGGGTTCCTCCTACGAGCAGTACTTC. This encodes CSIRGSSYEQYF.

This chain links TRBV30 with TRBJ2-2, with a weak D call TRBD2 (7 bases). Germline CDR1 reads GTSNPN; CDR2 reads SVGIG (reference sequence). The CDR3 has 15 amino acids. V was clipped by 1 base and J by 4 bases, with 13 bases between them. CDR3 residues: CAWSARGGSTGELFF. As DNA, the CDR3 is TGTGCCTGGAGTGCCAGGGGAGGGAGCACCGGGGAGCTGTTTTTT.

This clone occurred a few times. The gene calls are TRBV29-1 and TRBJ2-5, with TRBD2 matching 8 bases. Trimming cost V 7 bases and J 4 bases; bases outside gene matches: 2. The CDR3 spans 11 residues. CDR1 and CDR2 from the germline V gene are SQVTM and ANQGSEA. DNA for the CDR3: TGCAGCGCCCGGGGGGGAGAGACCCAGTACTTC. Protein sequence: CSARGGETQYF.

The chain combines TRBV5-1 with TRBJ1-5; no definite D call. The CDR3 loop spans 13 amino acids. Germline loops: CDR1 SGHRS, CDR2 YFSETQ. Trimming took 3 bases from V and 0 from J, leaving 4 bases between them. The CDR3: CASSSGSNQPQHF. The CDR3 coding sequence is TGCGCCAGCAGCTCCGGTAGCAATCAGCCCCAGCATTTT.

This chain connects TRBV7-9 to TRBJ2-5; the D gene is possibly TRBD2 (5 bases). With 3 bases removed from V and 5 bases from J, the gap between germline ends came to 10 bases. Germline CDR1 SEHNR, CDR2 FQNEAQ (reference sequence). The CDR3 contains 13 residues. The CDR3 loop is CASSFVARETQYF. CDR3 sequence (DNA): TGTGCCAGCAGCTTCGTAGCGCGGGAGACCCAGTACTTC. The full variable domain, with the rest looked up from reference TRBV7-9 and TRBJ2-5, is DTGVSQNPRHKITKRGQNVTFRCDPISEHNRLYWYRQTLGQGPEFLTYFQNEAQLEKSRLLSDRFSAERPKGSFSTLEIQRTEQGDSAMYLCASSFVARETQYFGPGTRLLVL.

This clone showed up just a few times. J is TRBJ2-5 and V is TRBV6-5, with D possibly called TRBD1 or TRBD2 (5 bases each). In germline, CDR1 is MNHEY, CDR2 SVGAGI. Trimming took off 6 bases at V and 5 bases at J, with 19 bases between the two ends. The CDR3 consists of 15 residues. The CDR3 sequence is CASSRTGGLGETQYF. The CDR3 DNA sequence: TGTGCCAGCAGCCGAACTGGGGGTTTAGGGGAGACCCAGTACTTC.

This clone was counted a few times. The V and J genes are TRBV5-4 and TRBJ1-1; no definite D call. The germline V gene has CDR1 SGHNT and CDR2 YYREEE (reference sequence). This CDR3 comprises 14 residues. Trimming took 1 base from V and 4 from J, leaving 11 bases between them. The DNA for the CDR3 is TGTGCCAGCAGCTTGCCCGGGATGCGCACTGAAGCTTTCTTT. Encoded protein: CASSLPGMRTEAFF.

The chain employs TRBV29-1 and TRBJ2-1, with D possibly being TRBD2 (6 bases). The CDR3 is 13 residues long. Trimming removed 6 bases from V and 0 bases from J, with 9 bases in between. Germline values: CDR1 SQVTM, CDR2 ANQGSEA. CDR3 sequence: CSVGGDSYNEQFF. The CDR3 region has the DNA TGCAGCGTAGGCGGGGACTCCTACAATGAGCAGTTCTTC.

The gene calls are TRBV5-6 and TRBJ1-5, with TRBD1 identical over 8 bases. V shed 1 base and J 2 bases; nucleotides not matched to a gene: 2. Germline V CDR1 and CDR2: SGHDT, YYEEEE. The CDR3 loop spans 15 amino acids. The CDR3 is CASSLTGGGNQPQHF. CDR3 DNA sequence: TGTGCCAGCAGCTTGACAGGGGGAGGCAATCAGCCCCAGCATTTT.

This clone was seen a few times. The chain recombines TRBV10-3 with TRBJ2-2; D may correspond to TRBD1 or TRBD2 (5 bases each). CDR1 is ENHRY, CDR2 SYGVKD, per germline. The V end lost 4 bases, the J end lost 4 bases, and 7 bases lay between the germline ends. CDR3 size: 13 residues. This chain's CDR3 is CAISAGTTGELFF. The DNA of the CDR3 is TGTGCCATCAGTGCAGGGACCACCGGGGAGCTGTTTTTT.